This T cell receptor beta chain stems from a study of regulatory T cells in long-lasting Graves disease. Researchers made TCR beta libraries by using iRepertoire HTBI primers and running Arm-PCR on CDR3 regions. Via MiXCR, TCRdb re-called the multiplex PCR reads, giving one row per CDR3 protein. Of 350,000 to 500,000 distinct CDR3 sequences listed, 14% are singletons. Time point defined: newly diagnosed GD, antithyroid drugs for less than 3 months. PBMC RNA served as the TCR library source. EDTA tubes held 7 to 9 milliliters of peripheral blood from each patient. Study observations and caveats: Repertoires from persistent disease leaned toward TRBV28, TRBJ1-2 and TRBJ2-5.

V dropped 7 bases and J dropped 5 bases, with 11 bases sitting between them. Looked up from germline, CDR1 is DFQATT and CDR2 is SNEGSKA (reference sequence). The CDR3 runs 11 residues. This clonotype was seen more than once but under ten times. Its antigen remains unidentified. These records were also assigned to another study, of T cells in Graves' hyperthyroidism and ophthalmopathy. That source notes: Stable Graves' hyperthyroidism meant no ophthalmopathy progression within 18 months. Newly diagnosed patients aged 18 to 65 had hyperthyroidism of under 2 months' duration.

This clonotype was sampled from a woman aged 45-65 years with Graves disease. V usage is TRBV20-1 and J usage is TRBJ1-2; D possibly corresponds to TRBD1 (5 bases). The material was peripheral blood mononuclear cells (PBMCs), obtained at new diagnosis, from a patient treated with antithyroid drugs. DNA for the CDR3: TGCAGTGTCCAGTCAGGGTATGGCTACACCTTC. Its protein product is CSVQSGYGYTF.